Below are 28 T cell receptor beta chains sequenced from a single sample in a study of siplizumab effects on memory and regulatory T cells. The method was immunoSEQ multiplex PCR; TCRdb's version includes in-frame clones alone and lacks a portion of them. This sample has about 100,000 clones, with 92% found just once. Sequences were obtained from CD4+ T cells sorted from blood. These receptors all come from a human donor in good health.

About this clone itself: An end of the junction differs from the germline gene, which may be a read error. The J gene is TRBJ2-5, the V gene TRBV6-5; D perhaps matches TRBD1 (6 bases). This CDR3 region has 15 residues. Germline CDR1 reads MNHEY; CDR2 reads SVGAGI. This chain's CDR3 is CACSLQGRTQETQYF. In nucleotides, the CDR3 is TGTGCCTGCAGTCTACAGGGACGGACCCAAGAGACCCAGTACTTC.

The genes are TRBV5-4 and TRBJ2-7; 11 bases match TRBD2. This CDR3 contains 16 residues. V dropped 5 bases and J dropped 1; count of bases not matched to a gene: 8. Per germline, CDR1 SGHNT and CDR2 YYREEE (reference sequence). The CDR3 spells CASSFLTSGRSYEQYF. Here the CDR3 DNA reads TGTGCCAGCAGTTTCCTAACTAGCGGGAGATCCTACGAGCAGTACTTC.

A few counts support this clone. V and J are TRBV5-6 and TRBJ2-7, with unresolved D. Germline CDR1 is SGHDT and CDR2 is YYEEEE. V was shortened by 1 base and J by 0 bases, with 5 bases between the two germline ends. The CDR3 loop spans 13 amino acids. As DNA, the CDR3 is TGTGCCAGCAGCTTGTCTTACTCCTACGAGCAGTACTTC. Protein sequence: CASSLSYSYEQYF.

The chain combines TRBV4-2 with TRBJ2-1; TRBD2 matches 12 bases. Per germline, CDR1 LGHNA and CDR2 YNFKEQ. The CDR3 is 15 amino acids. V was clipped by 3 bases and J by 5 bases; unmatched bases: 2. For the CDR3, the DNA is TGTGCCAGCAGCCAGACTAGCGGGAGACACAATGAGCAGTTCTTC. This codes for CASSQTSGRHNEQFF.

V gene TRBV5-1 combines with J gene TRBJ2-1; 13 positions agree with TRBD2. The CDR3 has 19 amino acids. Germline CDR1 reads SGHRS; CDR2 reads YFSETQ. With 0 bases clipped from V and 4 bases from J, the junction kept 10 bases outside the gene matches. CDR3 in amino acids: CASSLARTSGRAIYNEQFF. CDR3 DNA sequence: TGCGCCAGCAGCTTGGCCAGAACTAGCGGGAGGGCCATATACAATGAGCAGTTCTTC.

This chain joins TRBV28 and TRBJ2-7, with 9 bases aligning to TRBD1. Losses at the gene ends were 5 bases for V and 2 bases for J; bases not matched to a gene: 7. CDR1 is MDHEN and CDR2 is SYDVKM in the germline V gene. This CDR3 region has 15 residues. CDR3 nucleotide sequence: TGTGCCAGCAGTCCCTCCGGGACAGGGACCTACGAGCAGTACTTC. This encodes CASSPSGTGTYEQYF.

In nucleotides, the CDR3 is TGTGCCAGCAGTTTAAGTTGGCGAGCCCTACTCTCGCAGTATTTT. Protein product: CASSLSWRALLSQYF. The V gene is TRBV27, the J gene TRBJ2-3; no firm D call. V lost 2 bases to trimming and J lost 10 bases, with 19 bases between them. The CDR3 runs to 15 residues. Germline V CDR1 and CDR2: MNHEY, SMNVEV (reference sequence).

This clone occurred once. The chain combines TRBV6-5 with TRBJ2-3; D remains unclear. This CDR3 has 13 amino acids. Between the trimmed V and J ends, which lost 6 bases and 2 bases, there was a span of 9 bases. CDR1 and CDR2 (germline): MNHEY, SVGAGI. This CDR3 is CASSRLITDTQYF. The DNA for the CDR3 is TGTGCCAGCAGCCGCCTCATCACAGATACGCAGTATTTT.

The chain uses TRBV19 and TRBJ2-3; 8 bases are a match to TRBD2. J lost 6 bases, V lost 3 bases, and 14 bases had no gene match. Germline CDR1 is LNHDA and CDR2 is SQIVND (reference sequence). CDR3 length equals 17 residues. The chain's CDR3 is CASSMVSLTGGLDTQYF. Here the CDR3 DNA reads TGTGCCAGTAGTATGGTCTCGTTAACGGGAGGGCTGGATACGCAGTATTTT.

The chain joins TRBV28 to TRBJ2-7; a weak D match, TRBD2 (7 bases). The CDR3 is made up of 15 amino acids. Germline CDR1 reads MDHEN; CDR2 reads SYDVKM. V was shortened by 4 bases and J by 2 bases, with 15 bases between the two germline ends. CDR3 region: CASSSSGGGAYEQYF. CDR3 coding DNA: TGTGCCAGCAGTTCTAGCGGAGGGGGGGCCTACGAGCAGTACTTC.

This clone appeared once. The chain combines TRBV7-3 with TRBJ2-2; D perhaps matches TRBD1 (5 bases). Trimming stripped 4 bases from V and 5 bases from J, with 11 bases between. This CDR3 region has 14 residues. Germline assignment: CDR1 SGHTA and CDR2 FQGTGA. The CDR3 loop is CASSSGSRTGELFF. The CDR3 region has the DNA TGTGCCAGCAGCTCAGGGTCTCGGACCGGGGAGCTGTTTTTT.

The chain carries TRBV5-4 and TRBJ2-5; 10 positions match TRBD2. The germline V gene encodes CDR1 SGHNT and CDR2 YYREEE (reference sequence). Trimming at V came to 4 bases and at J to 1 base, leaving 1 base not matched to a gene. There are 14 residues in the CDR3. The CDR3 spells CASSTSGIQETQYF. The CDR3, as DNA: TGTGCCAGCAGCACTAGCGGGATCCAAGAGACCCAGTACTTC.

The rearrangement links TRBV18 to TRBJ2-6; D call uncertain. Germline V gene lookup returns CDR1 KGHSH and CDR2 LQKENI. Trimming removed 1 base at V and 1 base at J, with 5 bases between. The CDR3 runs to 15 residues. CDR3 nucleotides: TGTGCCAGCTCACCACTGGGTTCTGGGGCCAACGTCCTGACTTTC. Translating it yields CASSPLGSGANVLTF.

The chain carries TRBV30 and TRBJ1-1; D gene unclear. Trimming removed 2 bases at V and 1 base at J, with 8 bases between. The germline V gene encodes CDR1 GTSNPN and CDR2 SVGIG (reference sequence). The CDR3 totals 13 residues. The CDR3 is CAWSFGSNTEAFF. The CDR3 nucleotides are TGTGCCTGGAGTTTTGGGTCGAACACTGAAGCTTTCTTT.

The genes are TRBV18 and TRBJ2-7; either TRBD1 or TRBD2 may fit D (5 bases each). The germline V gene encodes CDR1 KGHSH and CDR2 LQKENI. There are 14 residues in the CDR3. Trimming shortened V by 6 bases and J by 6 bases, and 18 bases separated the two germline ends. CDR3 nucleotide sequence: TGTGCCAGCTCCTTATCCGGGACGAAGGCCGAGCAGTACTTC. It translates to CASSLSGTKAEQYF.

The chain joins TRBV7-3 to TRBJ2-1; TRBD2 aligns across 8 bases. With 6 bases clipped from V and 6 bases from J, the junction kept 7 bases outside the gene matches. The CDR3 contains 14 residues. Germline V gene lookup returns CDR1 SGHTA and CDR2 FQGTGA. The CDR3 DNA reads as TGTGCCAGCAGTCCGCGAGGGACTAGCAATGAGCAGTTCTTC. It encodes CASSPRGTSNEQFF.

This chain joins TRBV18 and TRBJ1-5; 9 bases fit TRBD1. CDR3 length: 17 amino acids. Germline V gene sequence: CDR1 KGHSH, CDR2 LQKENI. V shed 6 bases, J shed 6 bases, and the junction held 15 bases outside the gene matches. CDR3 residues: CASSLDRGFGKSQPQHF. Here the CDR3 DNA reads TGTGCCAGCTCGCTCGACAGGGGGTTTGGAAAGAGTCAGCCCCAGCATTTT.

The chain has TRBV29-1 and TRBJ2-3, with D perhaps matching TRBD1 (5 bases). The CDR3 spans 13 residues. With 3 bases removed from V and 0 bases from J, the gap between germline ends came to 7 bases. The germline gives CDR1 SQVTM, CDR2 ANQGSEA. This chain's CDR3 is CSVEQGSTDTQYF. CDR3 nucleotides: TGCAGCGTTGAGCAGGGTAGCACAGATACGCAGTATTTT.

The chain joins TRBV5-6 to TRBJ2-5; D is undetermined. This CDR3 comprises 15 residues. Per the germline V gene, CDR1 is SGHDT and CDR2 is YYEEEE. Deletions cut 3 bases from V and 2 bases from J, with 14 bases between. The CDR3 is CASSSPTVAQETQYF. CDR3 DNA: TGTGCCAGCAGCTCCCCCACCGTGGCTCAAGAGACCCAGTACTTC.

The chain joins TRBV9 to TRBJ1-3; D uncertain. Germline V gene data show CDR1 as SGDLS and CDR2 as YYNGEE. This CDR3 comprises 15 residues. Trimming left V 4 bases short and J 0 bases short, with 11 bases between. The CDR3 bases are TGTGCCAGCAGCCAGCTCGACCTCTCTGGAAACACCATATATTTT. It codes for CASSQLDLSGNTIYF.

The gene calls are TRBV11-3 and TRBJ2-3; possible D gene TRBD2, 6 bases. Germline V CDR1 and CDR2: SGHNT, YENEEA. V lost 5 bases and J lost 1, with 16 bases in between. The CDR3 contains 16 residues. The CDR3 DNA follows: TGTGCCAGCAGCCGAAATACGGGACTTCGCACAGATACGCAGTATTTT. Its translation is CASSRNTGLRTDTQYF.

The J gene is TRBJ2-1, the V gene TRBV28, with a possible D match to TRBD2 (6 bases). The germline V and J ends were trimmed by 8 bases and 8 bases, with 22 bases remaining between them. The CDR3 runs 15 residues. Germline V gene data show CDR1 as MDHEN and CDR2 as SYDVKM. CDR3 coding DNA: TGTGCCAGCGGGCGGTGGGCCGGGAGATCCTATGAGCAGTTCTTC. This sequence encodes CASGRWAGRSYEQFF.

This clone was counted a single time. V is TRBV11-2 and J is TRBJ2-3; D not certain. The CDR3 totals 14 residues. V was cut by 2 bases and J by 3 bases, with 9 bases left in between. Germline V gives CDR1 SGHAT, CDR2 FQNNGV. The CDR3 here is CASSLRASTDTQYF. The CDR3 DNA follows: TGTGCCAGCAGCTTAAGAGCGAGTACAGATACGCAGTATTTT.

The chain has TRBV29-1 and TRBJ1-5; D call uncertain. From germline, CDR1 is SQVTM and CDR2 ANQGSEA. V lost 5 bases to trimming and J lost 4 bases, with 9 bases between them. The CDR3 runs 12 residues. This chain's CDR3 is CSVKAVNQPQHF. Here the CDR3 DNA reads TGCAGCGTTAAGGCAGTTAATCAGCCCCAGCATTTT.

This rearrangement joins TRBV27 to TRBJ2-7; tentatively, D is TRBD2 (5 bases). Looked up from germline, CDR1 is MNHEY and CDR2 is SMNVEV (reference sequence). The CDR3 covers 15 residues. V was trimmed by 3 bases and J by 2 bases, leaving 14 bases between them. CDR3 nucleotides: TGTGCCAGCAGTTTGCCGGGGAAAGGTACCTACGAGCAGTACTTC. Protein sequence: CASSLPGKGTYEQYF.

This clone came up a few times. J is TRBJ1-1 and V is TRBV6-1, with D possibly TRBD1 on 5 matching bases. From germline, CDR1 is MNHNS and CDR2 SASEGT. The CDR3 spans 14 residues. Trimming removed 6 bases from V and 3 bases from J, with 14 bases in between. The CDR3 sequence is CASRAQGRDTEAFF. CDR3 in DNA: TGTGCCAGCAGAGCCCAGGGTAGGGACACTGAAGCTTTCTTT.

A single count supports this clone. This sequence joins TRBV2 and TRBJ1-4; 7 nucleotides align to TRBD1. The V gene's germline CDR1 is SNHLY and CDR2 FYNNEI. V trimming: 7 bases; J trimming: 10 bases; junction bases outside the gene matches: 9. The CDR3 is made up of 13 amino acids. The CDR3 region has the DNA TGTGCCAGCACTTACTCAGGGGGAGGAAAACTGTTTTTT. Translated: CASTYSGGGKLFF.

The rearrangement uses TRBV6-5 and TRBJ1-1; weak D call: TRBD1 (5 bases). This CDR3 spans 14 amino acids. Germline V gene data show CDR1 as MNHEY and CDR2 as SVGAGI. V lost 4 bases, J lost 0 bases, and 9 bases lay in between. CDR3 sequence reads: CASSFDRLNTEAFF. The CDR3 region has the DNA TGTGCCAGCAGTTTTGACAGATTGAACACTGAAGCTTTCTTT.